The clone carrying this T cell receptor (beta chain) was seen repeatedly, ten times or more. Its antigen is not known. This specimen belongs to a study of neurological immune-mediated disorders. Study summary: Disease course was recorded as relapsing-remitting for some 30 and secondary progressive for 3 of the 34 multiple sclerosis patients. Findings and limits, study-wide: Among expanded clones, no CDR3 amino acid sequences were shared across subjects, a pattern suggesting private repertoires in all groups. A possible signature appeared as one related-CDR3 cluster, in which phylogenetic grouping placed the repertoires of 18 of 34 multiple sclerosis patients.

As for the cDNA, it was generated by 5'RACE with 10-nucleotide random UMIs. MiXCR was run by TCRdb on the 5' RACE reads, yielding one entry per CDR3 protein. Of 35,000 or so distinct CDR3 sequences in the sample, 3% to 3.5% were seen once. As to time point: longitudinal time-point 1 (baseline). V trimming: 0 bases; J trimming: 0 bases; junction bases outside the gene matches: 11. This CDR3 region has 19 residues. Germline loops: CDR1 KGHSH, CDR2 LQKENI. The TCR was taken from a woman aged 55-70 years with multiple sclerosis. Sequencing was performed on PBMCs. The J gene is TRBJ2-5, the V gene TRBV18; the match to TRBD2 covers 9 bases. The CDR3 region has the DNA TGTGCCAGCTCACCACCTTTCGTGTCTAGCGGGATACACCAAGAGACCCAGTACTTC. Translation: CASSPPFVSSGIHQETQYF. Together with reference TRBV18 and TRBJ2-5, the CDR3 gives the full variable domain: NAGVMQNPRHLVRRRGQEARLRCSPMKGHSHVYWYRQLPEEGLKFMVYLQKENIIDESGMPKERFSAEFPKEGPSILRIQQVVRGDSAAYFCASSPPFVSSGIHQETQYFGPGTRLLVL.